This TCR beta chain was documented in a study of tumor-infiltrating lymphocytes in primary liver carcinoma. The overall study: Samples produced roughly 3.5 to 7.5 million productive TCRbeta reads, comparable across tissue types.

Germline DNA was also extracted, and blood RNA was taken from unsorted whole blood. Before any surgery took place, about 3.8 milliliters of peripheral blood were collected. A primer in the constant region served to generate TCR beta cDNA from about 480 ng of total RNA. Three nested multiplex PCR rounds of slightly modified ARM-PCR generated TCR beta libraries. One entry per CDR3 protein results from TCRdb running MiXCR on the multiplex PCR reads. This sample carries fewer than 350,000 distinct CDR3 sequences, 65% of them seen once, and the ten largest clones take approximately 9%. The receptor was isolated from a man aged 35 to 55 with primary liver carcinoma and hepatitis B virus infection. What was sequenced was peripheral blood.

The CDR3 protein is CASISTGVETQYF. Here the CDR3 DNA reads TGCGCCAGCATCTCGACAGGGGTGGAGACCCAGTACTTC. J is TRBJ2-5 and V is TRBV5-1; 8 bases match TRBD1. Germline V CDR1 and CDR2: SGHRS, YFSETQ. V was pared by 6 bases and J by 5 bases, with 6 bases of the junction left unmatched. This CDR3 is 13 amino acids long.